The T cell receptor beta chain under discussion was sequenced for a study of blood T cell repertoires in COVID-19. Study-level information: Researchers got acute and convalescent COVID-19 samples from the United States, Italy and Spain. T cells, B-cell-depleted T cells, or PBMCs supplied cDNA or gDNA.

The CDR3 has 16 residues. Germline CDR1 and CDR2: PRHDT and FYEKMQ (reference sequence). Trimming pared 6 bases from V and 1 base from J, leaving 18 bases between. Under the authors' procedure: Researchers report that nucleated cell counts were estimated from reference gene primer amplification. Clones were sequenced by immunoSEQ multiplex PCR, and TCRdb holds only the in-frame ones, with some missing. That table is the source of V, J and clone size, and D and trimming were worked out from the DNA. Of 150,000 to 200,000 clones in the sample, 80% to 95% were seen once. The sequenced sample consisted of peripheral blood. This receptor was obtained from a man aged 25-45 years with COVID-19, enrolled during active disease. This chain links TRBV13 with TRBJ2-5, with TRBD1 as a possible D gene (5 bases). CDR3 amino acids: CASRPKAGQGQETQYF. The CDR3 DNA reads as TGTGCCAGCAGACCAAAAGCAGGGCAGGGCCAAGAGACCCAGTACTTC. Looking up the rest from reference TRBV13 and TRBJ2-5 gives the full variable domain: AAGVIQSPRHLIKEKRETATLKCYPIPRHDTVYWYQQGPGQDPQFLISFYEKMQSDKGSIPDRFSAQQFSDYHSELNMSSLELGDSALYFCASRPKAGQGQETQYFGPGTRLLVL.